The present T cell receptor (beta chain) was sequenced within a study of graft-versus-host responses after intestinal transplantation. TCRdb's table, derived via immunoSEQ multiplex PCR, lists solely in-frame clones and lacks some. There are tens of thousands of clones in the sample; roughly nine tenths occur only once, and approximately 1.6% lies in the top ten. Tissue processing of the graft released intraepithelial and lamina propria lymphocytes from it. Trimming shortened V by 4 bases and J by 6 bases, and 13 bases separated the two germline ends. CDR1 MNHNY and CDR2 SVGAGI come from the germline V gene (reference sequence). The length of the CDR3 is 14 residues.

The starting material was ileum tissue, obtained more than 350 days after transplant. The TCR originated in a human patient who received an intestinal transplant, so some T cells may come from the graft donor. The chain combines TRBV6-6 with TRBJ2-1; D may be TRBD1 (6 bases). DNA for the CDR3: TGTGCCAGCAGTTGGGACACTCCTGTCAATGAGCAGTTCTTC. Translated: CASSWDTPVNEQFF.